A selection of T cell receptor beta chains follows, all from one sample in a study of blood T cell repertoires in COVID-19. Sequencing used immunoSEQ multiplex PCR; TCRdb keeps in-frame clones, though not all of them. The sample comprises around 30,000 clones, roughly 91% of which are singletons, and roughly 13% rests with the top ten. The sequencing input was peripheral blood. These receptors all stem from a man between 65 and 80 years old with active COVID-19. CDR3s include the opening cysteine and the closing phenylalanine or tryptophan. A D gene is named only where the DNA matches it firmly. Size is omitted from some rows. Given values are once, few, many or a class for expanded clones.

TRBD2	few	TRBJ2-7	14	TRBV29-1	TGCAGCGTCCGGGCCCTAGCGGGATCCTACGAGCAGTACTTC	CSVRALAGSYEQYF
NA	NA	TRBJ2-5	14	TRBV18	TGTGCCAGCTCGCAACGGACAGCCCAAGAGACCCAGTACTTC	CASSQRTAQETQYF
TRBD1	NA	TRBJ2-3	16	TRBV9	TGTGCCAGCAGCCCCCAGGGGGCGGTGGGTACAGATACGCAGTATTTT	CASSPQGAVGTDTQYF
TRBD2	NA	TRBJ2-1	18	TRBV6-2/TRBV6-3	TGTGCCAGCAGTTACTCCCCTGGGACTAGCGGGAAGGGGAATGAGCAGTTCTTC	CASSYSPGTSGKGNEQFF
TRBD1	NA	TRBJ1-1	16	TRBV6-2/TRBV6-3	TGTGCCAGCAGTCGATTTCTTACAGGGGTGAGAACTGAAGCTTTCTTT	CASSRFLTGVRTEAFF
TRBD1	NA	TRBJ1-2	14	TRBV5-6	TGTGCCAGCAGCTCTGACAGGGCCTCCTATGGCTACACCTTC	CASSSDRASYGYTF
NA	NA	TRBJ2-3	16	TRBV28	TGTGCCAGCAGTTCGAGCAGGAAAACCCGCACAGATACGCAGTATTTT	CASSSSRKTRTDTQYF
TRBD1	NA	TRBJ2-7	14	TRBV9	TGTGCCAGCAGCGCAGGACAGGGGGCGCGTGAGCAGTACTTC	CASSAGQGAREQYF
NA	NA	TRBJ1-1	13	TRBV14	TGTGCCAGCAGCCAAGATCCTGTGACTGAAGCTTTCTTT	CASSQDPVTEAFF
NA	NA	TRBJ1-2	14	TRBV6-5	TGTGCCAGCAGGGACAGTTACTTGAACTATGGCTACACCTTC	CASRDSYLNYGYTF
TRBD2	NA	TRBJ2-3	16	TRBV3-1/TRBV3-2	TGTGCCAGCAGCCAAGGATCGGGAGGGGTTGGAGATACGCAGTATTTT	CASSQGSGGVGDTQYF
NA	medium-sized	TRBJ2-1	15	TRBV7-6	TGTGCCAGCAGCGAGGAAAGTGGGGCATACAATGAGCAGTTCTTC	CASSEESGAYNEQFF
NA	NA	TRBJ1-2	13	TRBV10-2	TGCGCCAGCAGGACGCAAGGGGTTGATGGCTACACCTTC	CASRTQGVDGYTF
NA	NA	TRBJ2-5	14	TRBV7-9	TGTGCCAGCAGCTTAACCCGCGGGGAAGAGACCCAGTACTTC	CASSLTRGEETQYF
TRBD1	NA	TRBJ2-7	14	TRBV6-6	TGTGCCAGCAGTTACTCGGACAGGGGGCGCGAGCAGTACTTC	CASSYSDRGREQYF
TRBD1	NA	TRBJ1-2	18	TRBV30	TGTGCCTGGAGTGTACCCTTTGGACAGGGCCTCAAGGACTATGGCTACACCTTC	CAWSVPFGQGLKDYGYTF
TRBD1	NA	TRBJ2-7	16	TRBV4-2	TGTGCCAGCAGCCAAGATGGGGGACAGGCCTCCTACGAGCAGTACTTC	CASSQDGGQASYEQYF
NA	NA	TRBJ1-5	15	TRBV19	TGTGCCAGTAGCGGAGGAGGGTTGGGCAATCAGCCCCAGCATTTT	CASSGGGLGNQPQHF